The clone carrying this T cell receptor (beta chain) was seen a handful of times. The target antigen is unknown. Germline V gene sequence: CDR1 SEHNR, CDR2 FQNEAQ (reference sequence). V shed 2 bases and J 5 bases; nucleotides not matched to a gene: 4. There are 15 residues in the CDR3. The data belong to a study of early T cells in non-severe SARS-CoV-2 infection. About the study: Chains stayed unpaired after sequencing of bulk RNA from unsorted whole blood. General study results and limits: VDJdb-based annotation leaned toward anti-spike CD8 responses and missed private and CD4 specificities.

Individual cDNA molecules were tagged with unique molecular identifiers, the study reported. TCRdb processed the 5' RACE reads anew with MiXCR; each CDR3 protein has one entry. In the table there are 65,000 to 85,000 distinct CDR3 sequences, roughly 16% of which are singletons. The chain joins TRBV7-9 to TRBJ2-7; 12 nucleotides align to TRBD2. This TCR was recovered from an adult who was a healthcare worker with PCR-confirmed SARS-CoV-2 infection or an uninfected control (not recorded which). The sequencing input was whole blood. Written as DNA, the CDR3 is TGTGCCAGCAGCTTACTGACTAGCGGGAGAAACGAGCAGTACTTC. Residues: CASSLLTSGRNEQYF.